A selection of T cell receptor beta chains follows, all from one sample in a study of blood T cell repertoires in COVID-19. Libraries were prepared by immunoSEQ multiplex PCR; TCRdb keeps only in-frame clonotypes and omits some of them. The data contain approximately 180,000 clones, approximately 92% of them singletons. Material: PBMCs or T cells enriched from blood (not recorded which). Every receptor here comes from a woman aged 35 to 49 with acute COVID-19. The CDR3 runs from the conserved cysteine through the conserved F or W. A D gene is named only where the DNA matches it firmly. Expanded clones are given a class, and other clones once, few, many or no size at all.

d_call	v_call	clone_size	j_call	cdr3_nt	cdr3_aa
.	TRBV6-1	.	TRBJ1-5	TGTGCCAGCAGTGAACGGGGGAGGGGGGCTAATCAGCCCCAGCATTTT	CASSERGRGANQPQHF
.	TRBV5-4	.	TRBJ1-6	TGTGCCAGCAGCTTGGGACCAGGGGTTGTAAATTCACCCCTCCACTTT	CASSLGPGVVNSPLHF
.	TRBV19	.	TRBJ1-2	TGTGCCAGTAGTATACGAGGAAGGGGAAACTATGGCTACACCTTC	CASSIRGRGNYGYTF
.	TRBV20-1	.	TRBJ1-4	TGCAGTGCTAGTCCAGGGACAACTAATGAAAAACTGTTTTTT	CSASPGTTNEKLFF
TRBD1	TRBV10-1	.	TRBJ2-7	TGCGCCAGCATAGGAGACAGGGTCAGCGAGCAGTACTTC	CASIGDRVSEQYF
.	TRBV28	.	TRBJ2-7	TGTGCCAGCACCCGCGGGTGGAGCGGCTACGAGCAGTACTTC	CASTRGWSGYEQYF
.	TRBV11-2	.	TRBJ2-3	TGTGCCAGCAGCTTACAGGGTAACAGGGCTGTCACAGATACGCAGTATTTT	CASSLQGNRAVTDTQYF
.	TRBV4-3	.	TRBJ2-5	TGCGCCAGCAGCCAAATAGTGTCCCCCCAAGAGACCCAGTACTTC	CASSQIVSPQETQYF
.	TRBV28	.	TRBJ2-6	TGTGCCAGCACCCACGAGAGGGCTGGGGCCAACGTCCTGACTTTC	CASTHERAGANVLTF
.	TRBV27	.	TRBJ2-1	TGTGCCAGTCACCGGGGAGGTGAGCAGTTCTTC	CASHRGGEQFF
.	TRBV25-1	.	TRBJ1-2	TGTGCCAGCAGTGATTTCGGGGGGGAGACGAACTATGGCTACACCTTC	CASSDFGGETNYGYTF
TRBD2	TRBV6-5	.	TRBJ2-1	TGTGCCAGCAGTTACCTGGGGGGGGAAGACTACAATGAGCAGTTCTTC	CASSYLGGEDYNEQFF
TRBD2	TRBV6-2/TRBV6-3	.	TRBJ2-1	TGTGCCAGCAGTAGAGCGGGAGGAGAATACAATGAGCAGTTCTTC	CASSRAGGEYNEQFF
TRBD2	TRBV11-2	.	TRBJ2-3	TGTGCCAGCAGCATAGGGACTAGCGGGGGGGCCCTCACAGATACGCAGTATTTT	CASSIGTSGGALTDTQYF
TRBD1	TRBV7-9	.	TRBJ1-2	TGTGCCAGCAGCCACTGGACAGGGGGCGCAGATGGCTACACCTTC	CASSHWTGGADGYTF
TRBD1	TRBV19	.	TRBJ1-3	TGTGCCAGCCGGACAGGGGTTGGAAACACCATATATTTT	CASRTGVGNTIYF
TRBD1	TRBV7-9	.	TRBJ2-6	TGTGCCAGCAGCTTACGGACAGGGGTCTCTGGGGCCAACGTCCTGACTTTC	CASSLRTGVSGANVLTF
TRBD2	TRBV5-1	.	TRBJ2-7	TGCGCCAGCAAGGGAGGTGAGGAGACTAGCGGGAACTCCTACGAGCAGTACTTC	CASKGGEETSGNSYEQYF
.	TRBV6-5	.	TRBJ2-7	TGTGCCAGCAGAACAACCCGCTCCTACGAGCAGTACTTC	CASRTTRSYEQYF
.	TRBV6-5	.	TRBJ2-7	TGTGCCAGCGAGCCGGACGGGGAGACCTACGAGCAGTACTTC	CASEPDGETYEQYF
TRBD1	TRBV7-3	.	TRBJ2-3	TGTGCCAGCAGCCCAACAGGGGTCGGCACAGATACGCAGTATTTT	CASSPTGVGTDTQYF
.	TRBV7-2	once	TRBJ1-2	TGTGCCAGCAGCTTAGTGACAGACGACTATGGCTACACCTTC	CASSLVTDDYGYTF
.	TRBV5-6	.	TRBJ2-6	TGTGCCAGCAGCTACGGTGTGACTGGGGCCAACGTCCTGACTTTC	CASSYGVTGANVLTF
TRBD1	TRBV10-3	.	TRBJ1-1	TGTGCCATCAGTGAGAGGGACAGGGGAACTGAAGCTTTCTTT	CAISERDRGTEAFF
TRBD1	TRBV3-1/TRBV3-2	.	TRBJ1-6	TGTGCCAGCAGCCAAATGACAGGGGGCGGTCAGTCCCTCCACTTT	CASSQMTGGGQSLHF
TRBD1	TRBV5-1	.	TRBJ2-7	TGCGCCAGCAGCACCGGGACAGGCCCCTACGAGCAGTACTTC	CASSTGTGPYEQYF
TRBD2	TRBV13	.	TRBJ2-3	TGTGCCAGCAGTCGTCCCGGGACTAGCGGGGGACCAGATACGCAGTATTTT	CASSRPGTSGGPDTQYF
TRBD2	TRBV5-1	.	TRBJ2-5	TGCGCCAGCAGCTTGGCGGCGGGGGTGGTCCAAGAGACCCAGTACTTC	CASSLAAGVVQETQYF
TRBD2	TRBV2	.	TRBJ2-7	TGTGCCAGCAGCGCCGCTAGCGGGGGGGCCCCCGAGCAGTACTTC	CASSAASGGAPEQYF
TRBD2	TRBV5-1	few	TRBJ2-1	TGCGCCAGCAGCTTGGAGGGGACTAGCGGCTACAATGAGCAGTTCTTC	CASSLEGTSGYNEQFF
TRBD1	TRBV5-4	.	TRBJ1-2	TGTGCCAGCAGCCCCGGGACAGAGCACTCTAACTATGGCTACACCTTC	CASSPGTEHSNYGYTF
TRBD2	TRBV9	.	TRBJ2-3	TGTGCCAGCAGCCTCACCACTAGCGGGAGGGCCGGAGATACGCAGTATTTT	CASSLTTSGRAGDTQYF
TRBD2	TRBV5-1	.	TRBJ2-5	TGCGCCAGCAGCGTCCGGGGGGGCGGAGAGACCCAGTACTTC	CASSVRGGGETQYF
.	TRBV11-2	.	TRBJ1-2	TGTGCCAGCAGCCCAGCGGGCAGGTTCTACACCTTC	CASSPAGRFYTF
TRBD1	TRBV19	.	TRBJ2-2	TGTGCCAGTAGTACCGGGACAGCGAACACCGGGGAGCTGTTTTTT	CASSTGTANTGELFF
TRBD2	TRBV29-1	once	TRBJ2-7	TGCAGCGTTCGGGGGACTAACGAGCAGTACTTC	CSVRGTNEQYF
TRBD1	TRBV6-6	.	TRBJ2-2	TGTGCCAGCAGCCCGTACAGGGGAGATGCCGGGGAGCTGTTTTTT	CASSPYRGDAGELFF
.	TRBV9	.	TRBJ2-2	TGTGCCAGCAGCGTTAGCGCTCCGAACACCGGGGAGCTGTTTTTT	CASSVSAPNTGELFF
.	TRBV2	.	TRBJ1-2	TGTGCCAGCAGTGAAGGGGAGCGGGGCTACACCTTC	CASSEGERGYTF
TRBD2	TRBV6-6	.	TRBJ2-1	TGTGCCAGCGGCCTGGTAGCGGGGGGAGGGGATGAGCAGTTCTTC	CASGLVAGGGDEQFF
.	TRBV29-1	once	TRBJ2-7	TGCAGCGTTTTGATCCCGGGCGAGCAGTACTTC	CSVLIPGEQYF
.	TRBV6-5	.	TRBJ2-7	TGTGCCAGCAGTTACCGCGGGGGCGGCTTCGAGCAGTACTTC	CASSYRGGGFEQYF
.	TRBV2	.	TRBJ2-5	TGTGCCAGCAGTGGGTTGCGGGGGCGTTCAGAGACCCAGTACTTC	CASSGLRGRSETQYF